This T cell receptor (beta chain) was obtained from a study of cytomegalovirus exposure and HLA in healthy donors. Study-level findings and limits: An analysis that came later showed most CMV-associated TCR beta chains appearing HLA-restricted.

The PCR made use of 60 Vbeta and 13 Jbeta primers. The assay was immunoSEQ multiplex PCR, and TCRdb's table has in-frame clones only and misses some. Of about 86,000 clones in the sample, over 75% were seen once. CDR3 length equals 13 residues. Germline V gene sequence: CDR1 SGHKS, CDR2 YYEKEE (reference sequence). Trimming cost V 0 bases and J 2 bases, with 5 bases left between them. Concerning this clone: Its specificity is not known.

This receptor was identified in a female donor in good health and CMV-seronegative. Material for sequencing was PBMCs. V is TRBV5-5 and J is TRBJ1-2, with D tentatively TRBD1 (5 bases). The CDR3 region has the DNA TGTGCCAGCAGCTTGGAGGGGAACTATGGCTACACCTTC. Protein: CASSLEGNYGYTF.